The present entry profiles one TCR beta chain with its context. As yet, its antigen is unknown. The germline V gene has CDR1 LNHDA and CDR2 SQIVND (reference sequence). The CDR3 loop spans 13 amino acids. The germline V and J ends were trimmed by 6 bases and 4 bases, with 12 bases remaining between them. The sample belongs to a study of T cell responses to AZD1222 COVID-19 vaccine. For the study at large: Both about-4-week and about-12-week second-dose recipients were combined.

Broader study findings: A rise in Spike-specific TCR breadth and depth followed two AZD1222 doses. Donors were largely white British and mainly female; clonal diversity was possibly underestimated.

TCRdb keeps only in-frame clones here, not all; method: immunoSEQ multiplex PCR. The sample comprises some 120,000 clones, over 90% of which are singletons, and roughly 7% rests with the top ten. This sequence was found in an adult in good health. The chain has TRBV19 and TRBJ1-2; tentative D call: TRBD1 (5 bases). This sample comprised peripheral blood, obtained on day 0 of AZD1222 vaccination. The CDR3 DNA sequence: TGTGCCAGTAGGTCCCAGGGTTCCTATGGCTACACCTTC. Translation: CASRSQGSYGYTF.